Sequencing of this T cell receptor (beta chain) was carried out in a study of T-cell reconstitution after alpha-beta-depleted transplantation in children. Details on this clonotype: What it binds is unknown.

General study results and limits: Several hundred graft clones that had expanded were reportedly the source of alpha-beta T cells about two months after transplant. Newly generated T cells supplied most T-cell counts and diversity one year post-transplant. Elevated TCRbeta diversity at day 60 was traced, in some patients, to surviving recipient T cells and thymic progenitors.

The V and J ends lost 8 bases and 8 bases respectively, with 24 bases between them. The CDR3 sequence is 15 residues long. TCRbeta library construction was performed incorporating unique molecular identifiers. TCRdb fed the PCR reads into MiXCR, producing one record per CDR3 protein. In the table there are a few hundred thousand distinct CDR3 sequences, roughly 27% of which are singletons. The sequencing used PBMCs, collected before TCRalphabeta/CD19-depleted stem cell transplant. The sequence was obtained from a boy under two years old with Wiskott-Aldrich syndrome, due to receive a stem cell transplant. The chain is built from TRBV12-3 or TRBV12-4 and TRBJ1-2, with D maybe TRBD1 (6 bases). CDR3 DNA: TGTGCCAGCGCCCCCGTTGCAGGGGCGCTTGAAGGCTACACCTTC. Translated, it gives CASAPVAGALEGYTF.